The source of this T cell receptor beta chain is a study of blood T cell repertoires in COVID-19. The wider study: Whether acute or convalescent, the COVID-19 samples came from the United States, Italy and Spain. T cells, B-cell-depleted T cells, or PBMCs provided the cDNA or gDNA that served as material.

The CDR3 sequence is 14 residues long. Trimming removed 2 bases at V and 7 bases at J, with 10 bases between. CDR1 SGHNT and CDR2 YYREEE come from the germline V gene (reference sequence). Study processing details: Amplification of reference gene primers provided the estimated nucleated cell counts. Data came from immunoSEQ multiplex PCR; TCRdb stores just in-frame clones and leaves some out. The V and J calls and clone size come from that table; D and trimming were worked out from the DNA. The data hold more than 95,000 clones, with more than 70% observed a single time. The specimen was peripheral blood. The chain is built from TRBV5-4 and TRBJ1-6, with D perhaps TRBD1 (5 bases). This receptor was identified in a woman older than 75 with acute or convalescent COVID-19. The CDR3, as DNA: TGTGCCAGCAGCTTTTGGGAGGGGAATTCACCCCTCCACTTT. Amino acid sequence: CASSFWEGNSPLHF. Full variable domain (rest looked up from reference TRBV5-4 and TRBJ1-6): ETGVTQSPTHLIKTRGQQVTLRCSSQSGHNTVSWYQQALGQGPQFIFQYYREEENGRGNFPPRFSGLQFPNYSSELNVNALELDDSALYLCASSFWEGNSPLHFGNGTRLTVT.